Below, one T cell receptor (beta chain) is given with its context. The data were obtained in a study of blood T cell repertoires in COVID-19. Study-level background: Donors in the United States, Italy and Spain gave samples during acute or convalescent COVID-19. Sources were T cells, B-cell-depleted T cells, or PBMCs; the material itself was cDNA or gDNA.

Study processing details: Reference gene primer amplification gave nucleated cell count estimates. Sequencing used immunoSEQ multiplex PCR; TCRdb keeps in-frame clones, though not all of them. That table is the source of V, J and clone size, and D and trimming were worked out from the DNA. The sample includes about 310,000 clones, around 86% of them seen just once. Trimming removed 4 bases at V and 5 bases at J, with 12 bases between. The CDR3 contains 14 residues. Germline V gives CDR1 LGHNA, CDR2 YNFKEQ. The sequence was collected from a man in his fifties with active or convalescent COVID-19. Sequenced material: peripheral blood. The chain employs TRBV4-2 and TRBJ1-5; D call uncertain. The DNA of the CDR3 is TGTGCCAGCAGCCCAGAGGTAGCGGATCAGCCCCAGCATTTT. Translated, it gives CASSPEVADQPQHF.